This TCR beta chain was recovered during a study of blood T cell repertoires in COVID-19. Study details: Donors in the United States, Italy and Spain gave samples during acute or convalescent COVID-19.

By proportion, this clone is large. Germline lookup yields CDR1 LGHDT and CDR2 YNNKEL (reference sequence). The length of the CDR3 is 12 residues. Trimming left V 5 bases short and J 5 bases short, with 9 bases between. In terms of age and location, participants ranged from roughly 18 to 90 years and lived in about two dozen US areas. Categorization into cohorts depended on clinical history that participants reported. Under the authors' procedure: Quantification of nucleated cells was approximated via reference gene primer amplification. The repertoire was sequenced with immunoSEQ multiplex PCR; TCRdb's copy has only in-frame clones and lacks some. V, J and clone size derive from that table, while D and trimming were established from the DNA sequence. The sample lists roughly 250,000 clones; 75% to 90% were seen once.

The rearrangement joins TRBV3-1 (or the pseudogene TRBV3-2) to TRBJ1-1, with a tentative D call TRBD1 (6 bases). This receptor was taken from a woman aged 25-40 years with acute COVID-19. Sequencing used PBMCs or T cells enriched from blood (not recorded which). The chain's CDR3 is CASSEGETEAFF. The CDR3 DNA sequence: TGTGCCAGCAGCGAGGGGGAAACTGAAGCTTTCTTT.